Listed below are T cell receptor beta chains from one sample, sequenced in a study of blood T cell repertoires in COVID-19. Sequencing was performed with immunoSEQ multiplex PCR; in TCRdb, only in-frame clones are kept and a portion is missing. The sample records over 130,000 clones, around 73% being singletons. The sample comprised peripheral blood. Receptors originate from a woman aged 45-59 years with active or convalescent COVID-19. CDR3s include the opening cysteine and the closing phenylalanine or tryptophan. D genes are given only for firm matches. Where a row states a size, it is once, few, many or the class of an expanded clone; other rows omit it.

j_call d_call v_call clone_size cdr3_aa cdr3_nt
TRBJ2-3 - TRBV11-2 - CASSLAGVGPTDTQYF TGTGCCAGCAGCCTTGCTGGAGTGGGTCCCACAGATACGCAGTATTTT
TRBJ1-6 TRBD1 TRBV30 - CAWSRGTDNSPLHF TGTGCCTGGAGTCGTGGGACAGATAATTCACCCCTCCACTTT
TRBJ1-4 - TRBV7-9 - CASGSYDEKLFF TGTGCCAGCGGGAGTTATGATGAAAAACTGTTTTTT
TRBJ1-6 TRBD1 TRBV7-2 - CASSLALAGGPYNSPLHF TGTGCCAGCAGCTTAGCTCTGGCAGGGGGCCCTTATAATTCACCCCTCCACTTT
TRBJ2-4 - TRBV4-3 - CASSQEGGAGDIQYF TGCGCCAGCAGCCAAGAAGGAGGCGCCGGGGACATTCAGTACTTC
TRBJ2-3 - TRBV15 - CATSSGEPTDTQYF TGTGCCACCAGCAGTGGGGAGCCCACAGATACGCAGTATTTT
TRBJ2-2 - TRBV3-1/TRBV3-2 - CASSSLSRVRTGELFF TGTGCCAGCAGCTCCCTCAGCAGGGTGCGCACCGGGGAGCTGTTTTTT
TRBJ2-1 TRBD1 TRBV6-6 - CASSYLIGTGALPSSYNEQFF TGTGCCAGCAGCTATTTAATTGGGACAGGGGCACTTCCGAGCTCCTACAATGAGCAGTTCTTC
TRBJ1-4 - TRBV15 once CATSRSRATNEKLFF TGTGCCACCAGCAGATCCAGGGCAACTAATGAAAAACTGTTTTTT
TRBJ1-1 - TRBV19 medium-sized CASSIGLSTEAFF TGTGCCAGTAGTATTGGACTAAGCACTGAAGCTTTCTTT
TRBJ2-3 TRBD2 TRBV5-1 - CASSLTSGTDTQYF TGCGCCAGCAGCTTGACTAGCGGCACAGATACGCAGTATTTT